Listed below are T cell receptor beta chains from one sample, sequenced in a study of blood T cell repertoires in COVID-19. Using immunoSEQ multiplex PCR, the repertoire was profiled, and TCRdb retains in-frame clones only, with some absent. The sample has approximately 470,000 clones; 70% to 90% are singletons. The sample was peripheral blood. These receptors were taken from a human donor in a cohort sampled during active COVID-19. Both conserved end residues are part of each CDR3. Each record gives: D gene, clone size, J gene, V gene, CDR3 DNA, CDR3 protein. A D gene is named only where the DNA matches it firmly. Some rows mark clone size as missing; the rest say once, few, many or name a class of expanded clone.

D: .
size: .
J: TRBJ1-1
V: TRBV20-1
DNA: TGCAGTGCTTTAAGGACAGCTGAAGCTTTCTTT
CDR3: CSALRTAEAFF

D: TRBD2
size: .
J: TRBJ2-1
V: TRBV14
DNA: TGTGCCAGCAGCCCGCTCCCTAGCGGGAGCTCCTACAATGAGCAGTTCTTC
CDR3: CASSPLPSGSSYNEQFF

D: .
size: .
J: TRBJ1-2
V: TRBV7-2
DNA: TGTGCCAGCAGCCCCCTAGGAGGGCTTGGCTACACCTTC
CDR3: CASSPLGGLGYTF

D: .
size: .
J: TRBJ2-3
V: TRBV29-1
DNA: TGCAGCGTTGAGTTCGGGAAAGATACGCAGTATTTT
CDR3: CSVEFGKDTQYF

D: TRBD1
size: .
J: TRBJ2-7
V: TRBV4-2
DNA: TGTGCCAGCAGCCGCGCCCGGGACAGGGCCCACGAGCAGTACTTC
CDR3: CASSRARDRAHEQYF

D: .
size: .
J: TRBJ2-3
V: TRBV11-2
DNA: TGTGCCAGCAGCTCTCGGCAGGGCACAGATACGCAGTATTTT
CDR3: CASSSRQGTDTQYF

D: TRBD1
size: .
J: TRBJ2-5
V: TRBV4-3
DNA: TGCGCCAGCAGCCAATCTCTCTCCAGGACAGGGCATCCTCAAGAGACCCAGTACTTC
CDR3: CASSQSLSRTGHPQETQYF

D: .
size: .
J: TRBJ1-1
V: TRBV7-9
DNA: TGTGCCAGCAGCTTAAGGTCCCGGGGGGACACTGAAGCTTTCTTT
CDR3: CASSLRSRGDTEAFF

D: .
size: .
J: TRBJ1-6
V: TRBV2
DNA: TGTGCCAGCAGTGTTACAGGGAGCTCCTATAATTCACCCCTCCACTTT
CDR3: CASSVTGSSYNSPLHF

D: .
size: .
J: TRBJ2-3
V: TRBV5-4
DNA: TGTGCCAGCAGCGCCGGACAGCCAAACACAGATACGCAGTATTTT
CDR3: CASSAGQPNTDTQYF

D: TRBD1
size: few
J: TRBJ1-2
V: TRBV6-5
DNA: TGTGCCAGCAGCCGACAGGGGGTACATGGCTACACCTTC
CDR3: CASSRQGVHGYTF

D: .
size: .
J: TRBJ2-2
V: TRBV23-1
DNA: TGCGCCAGCAGTCGGGTAATAACGCTACAGCGGACCGGGGAGCTGTTTTTT
CDR3: CASSRVITLQRTGELFF

D: .
size: .
J: TRBJ2-6
V: TRBV11-2
DNA: TGTGCCAGCAGCTCGGACAGCTCTGGGGCCAACGTCCTGACTTTC
CDR3: CASSSDSSGANVLTF

D: TRBD1
size: .
J: TRBJ2-7
V: TRBV5-4
DNA: TGTGCCAGCAGACCGGGACAGGGGGCATACGAGCAGTACTTC
CDR3: CASRPGQGAYEQYF

D: TRBD1
size: .
J: TRBJ2-5
V: TRBV11-2
DNA: TGTGCCAGCAGCACGGGGACAGGGAACGGGGAGACCCAGTACTTC
CDR3: CASSTGTGNGETQYF

D: .
size: few
J: TRBJ2-7
V: TRBV6-6
DNA: TGTGCCAGCAGTTACGGCAGGTCGGCCTACGAGCAGTACTTC
CDR3: CASSYGRSAYEQYF

D: .
size: .
J: TRBJ2-7
V: TRBV30
DNA: TGTGCCTGGAGCTCGGGACGGGGGACCTACGAGCAGTACTTC
CDR3: CAWSSGRGTYEQYF

D: .
size: .
J: TRBJ1-4
V: TRBV19
DNA: TGTGCCAGTAGTACGGACACGCCGCCAGGAAAACTGTTTTTT
CDR3: CASSTDTPPGKLFF

D: TRBD1
size: .
J: TRBJ2-5
V: TRBV5-6
DNA: TGTGCCAGCAGCTTCGACCAGACAGGGGGCGCGGGCGAGACCCAGTACTTC
CDR3: CASSFDQTGGAGETQYF

D: TRBD2
size: .
J: TRBJ2-1
V: TRBV7-2
DNA: TGTGCCAGCAGCTTTAGTAGCGGGAGCTCCTACAATGAGCAGTTCTTC
CDR3: CASSFSSGSSYNEQFF

D: .
size: .
J: TRBJ1-1
V: TRBV10-1
DNA: TGCGCCAGCAGTGAGTCCCCGGCAGGGGTTACTGAAGCTTTCTTT
CDR3: CASSESPAGVTEAFF

D: .
size: .
J: TRBJ1-5
V: TRBV6-6
DNA: TGTGCCAGCAGTTACTCTGGGAGTAGCAATCAGCCCCAGCATTTT
CDR3: CASSYSGSSNQPQHF

D: .
size: .
J: TRBJ1-1
V: TRBV18
DNA: TGTGCCAGCTCACCCCCAAACGGCCCAGGGACTGAAGCTTTCTTT
CDR3: CASSPPNGPGTEAFF

D: .
size: .
J: TRBJ2-3
V: TRBV19
DNA: TGTGCCAGTACTGCGAAGAGCACAGATACGCAGTATTTT
CDR3: CASTAKSTDTQYF

D: TRBD1
size: .
J: TRBJ1-2
V: TRBV19
DNA: TGTGCCAGTACCGATCGATCCCCTCCTCGGACAGGGTCAAACTATGGCTACACCTTC
CDR3: CASTDRSPPRTGSNYGYTF

D: TRBD2
size: .
J: TRBJ2-3
V: TRBV7-2
DNA: TGTGCCAGCAGCTTCCAGCTAGCGGGAGTCGGATCAGATACGCAGTATTTT
CDR3: CASSFQLAGVGSDTQYF

D: .
size: .
J: TRBJ2-1
V: TRBV14
DNA: TGTGCCAGCAGCCAAGCAGCGGAAGGAGTGTTAGGAAATGAGCAGTTCTTC
CDR3: CASSQAAEGVLGNEQFF

D: .
size: .
J: TRBJ1-1
V: TRBV29-1
DNA: TGCAGCGTTGGCCGCCTACCAAACACTGAAGCTTTCTTT
CDR3: CSVGRLPNTEAFF

D: .
size: .
J: TRBJ2-1
V: TRBV2
DNA: TGTGCCACCAACGGAGCGGCTTACAATGAGCAGTTCTTC
CDR3: CATNGAAYNEQFF

D: .
size: .
J: TRBJ1-4
V: TRBV28
DNA: TGTGCCAGCAGTTCATTTTACCGAGGGACTAATGAAAAACTGTTTTTT
CDR3: CASSSFYRGTNEKLFF

D: .
size: .
J: TRBJ2-3
V: TRBV10-3
DNA: TGTGCCATCAGTGAGCCTTTAGGAACAGATACACAGTATTTT
CDR3: CAISEPLGTDTQYF

D: TRBD1
size: once
J: TRBJ2-1
V: TRBV24-1
DNA: TGTGCCACCAGTGATCCGGGACAGCCCGCGGCGACCAGTGAGCAGTTCTTC
CDR3: CATSDPGQPAATSEQFF

D: .
size: .
J: TRBJ1-2
V: TRBV19
DNA: TGTGCCAGTAGTACTACTTACCCGGGGGGCGCCCGATATGGCTACACCTTC
CDR3: CASSTTYPGGARYGYTF

D: TRBD1
size: .
J: TRBJ2-1
V: TRBV19
DNA: TGTGCCAGTAGCGGACAGGGCCGCAATGAGCAGTTCTTC
CDR3: CASSGQGRNEQFF

D: TRBD2
size: .
J: TRBJ2-7
V: TRBV7-2
DNA: TGTGCCAGCAGCTTAGCGGCCGGGACTAGCGGGTCCTACGAGCAGTACTTC
CDR3: CASSLAAGTSGSYEQYF

D: .
size: .
J: TRBJ2-5
V: TRBV28
DNA: TGTGCCAGCAGTTTACCCCTGAGCGGCGAGACCCAGTACTTC
CDR3: CASSLPLSGETQYF

D: .
size: .
J: TRBJ1-5
V: TRBV5-5
DNA: TGTGCCAGCAGCTTGGAGGGAGGCGGCAATCAGCCCCAGCATTTT
CDR3: CASSLEGGGNQPQHF

D: .
size: .
J: TRBJ2-3
V: TRBV7-8
DNA: TGTGCCAGCAGCTTAGGCGTGGAGCGCACAGATACGCAGTATTTT
CDR3: CASSLGVERTDTQYF

D: TRBD1
size: few
J: TRBJ1-2
V: TRBV19
DNA: TGTGCCAGTGACGACTCCGGACAGGGTAGCCATGGCTACACCTTC
CDR3: CASDDSGQGSHGYTF

D: .
size: .
J: TRBJ2-7
V: TRBV9
DNA: TGTGCCAGCAGCGACCGACAAGGCGACGAGCAGTACTTC
CDR3: CASSDRQGDEQYF

D: .
size: .
J: TRBJ2-7
V: TRBV24-1
DNA: TGTGCCACCAGTGATCAGGATAGTTACGAGCAGTACTTC
CDR3: CATSDQDSYEQYF

D: TRBD2
size: .
J: TRBJ2-5
V: TRBV6-5
DNA: TGTGCCAGCAGTTACTCCGCGGGAGGGGGAGAGACCCAGTACTTC
CDR3: CASSYSAGGGETQYF

D: .
size: .
J: TRBJ2-1
V: TRBV30
DNA: TGTGCCTGGAGTGTTCTGGCCTCCTACAATGAGCAGTTCTTC
CDR3: CAWSVLASYNEQFF

D: .
size: .
J: TRBJ2-3
V: TRBV29-1
DNA: TGCAGCGTTGAAGGGGGCGCTAGGTGGTATTTT
CDR3: CSVEGGARWYF

D: .
size: once
J: TRBJ1-3
V: TRBV28
DNA: TGTGCCAGCAGCCGCCACACTGGAAACACCATATATTTT
CDR3: CASSRHTGNTIYF

D: TRBD1
size: .
J: TRBJ2-6
V: TRBV3-1/TRBV3-2
DNA: TGTGCCAGCAGCCAAGAAGAGGGGGCGGACTCTGGGGCCAACGTCCTGACTTTC
CDR3: CASSQEEGADSGANVLTF

D: .
size: .
J: TRBJ1-4
V: TRBV4-1
DNA: TGCGCCAGCAGCCTAAGGACTGCAACTAATGAAAAACTGTTTTTT
CDR3: CASSLRTATNEKLFF

D: TRBD1
size: once
J: TRBJ1-1
V: TRBV6-5
DNA: TGTGCCAGCAGTTACTCAGGGACAGGAGGGAACACTGAAGCTTTCTTT
CDR3: CASSYSGTGGNTEAFF

D: TRBD1
size: .
J: TRBJ1-2
V: TRBV29-1
DNA: TGCAGCGTTGTAGGACAGGGAAACTATGGCTACACCTTC
CDR3: CSVVGQGNYGYTF

D: .
size: .
J: TRBJ2-1
V: TRBV19
DNA: TGTGCCAGTAGTATGTTGGCGGAGAGGATCTCCTACAATGAGCAGTTCTTC
CDR3: CASSMLAERISYNEQFF

D: .
size: .
J: TRBJ2-5
V: TRBV4-2
DNA: TGTGCCAGCAGCCAAGGTGATAGCGGAGAGACCCAGTACTTC
CDR3: CASSQGDSGETQYF

D: .
size: .
J: TRBJ2-7
V: TRBV19
DNA: TGTGCCAGTAGTATGCGGGGGCTGAACTCCTACGAGCAGTACTTC
CDR3: CASSMRGLNSYEQYF

D: TRBD2
size: .
J: TRBJ2-1
V: TRBV19
DNA: TGTGCCAGTACCACTAGCGGGGCTTACAATGAGCAGTTCTTC
CDR3: CASTTSGAYNEQFF

D: .
size: .
J: TRBJ1-3
V: TRBV6-5
DNA: TGTGCCAGCAGCTCCGGCAGGGCCTCTGGAAACACCATATATTTT
CDR3: CASSSGRASGNTIYF

D: TRBD1
size: .
J: TRBJ2-5
V: TRBV19
DNA: TGTGCCAGTAGTCTCGACAGGGGGCCCGGAGAGACCCAGTACTTC
CDR3: CASSLDRGPGETQYF